This T cell receptor beta chain was profiled in a study of siplizumab effects on memory and regulatory T cells. Study results and caveats: Roughly 75-97% of proliferating clones (CD4+ or CD8+) could not be assigned a naive or memory phenotype. Naive T cells apparently outstripped memory cells in diversity and seemed major alloresponse contributors. The authors did not confirm suppressive function in proliferating Tregs from siplizumab cultures.

Clones were read by immunoSEQ multiplex PCR, and TCRdb kept only the in-frame ones, dropping some. The table records around 77,000 clones, 91% of them present only once. With respect to this clone: Its specificity is unknown.

This receptor was identified in a human donor in good health. What was sequenced was CD8+ T cells sorted from blood.

The CDR3 sequence is CASSILGQAISGANVLTF. DNA for the CDR3: TGTGCCAGTAGTATTTTGGGACAGGCTATCTCTGGGGCCAACGTCCTGACTTTC. V is TRBV19 and J is TRBJ2-6, with 8 nucleotides matching TRBD1. V lost 3 bases and J lost 0; bases outside the gene matches: 7. Germline CDR1 LNHDA, CDR2 SQIVND (reference sequence). The CDR3 has 18 residues.